This entry is about one T cell receptor beta chain. The clone's antigen remains unknown. No much larger clonotype is one base removed from it; base qualities were not supplied. The data derive from a study of glioma-infiltrating T cells (dated by TCRdb to about 2016). For the wider study: The study sequenced TCR alpha- and beta-chain repertoires from glioma tissue, from non-neoplastic brain tissue and from matched peripheral blood mononuclear cells. To gauge divergence between tissue and blood T-cell populations, every tissue-infiltrating repertoire was compared against the peripheral blood repertoire from the same patient. Three low-grade glioma patients, seven to nine primary glioblastoma patients, and three non-glioma patients who contributed non-neoplastic brain tissue made up the paired cohort.

V is reduced by 3 bases and J by 3 bases, leaving a spacing of 15 bases between them. The germline V gene provides CDR1 SQVTM and CDR2 ANQGSEA. CDR3 length: 14 amino acids, cysteine to phenylalanine. The entry retains the CDR3 DNA only, 42 bases that are in frame from base 1. TCR alpha and beta CDR3 regions were amplified with the iRepertoire nested amplicon-rescue multiplex PCR (arm-PCR) platform from RNA. The input for one-step reverse transcription and amplification was about 85-450 ng of tissue mRNA or PBMC total RNA. Following bead purification, Illumina adapters were added by a secondary multiplex PCR, and libraries between 200 and 400 bp were gel-purified. The libraries contained internal 6-nucleotide barcodes that were used for demultiplexing. The libraries were sequenced on an Illumina MiSeq using 2x220 or 2x250 nucleotide paired-end reads. Processing in the source paper ran as follows. Paired reads were merged using FLASH 1.2.11 and aligned with BWA-MEM to the GRCh37 human genome, and TRA and TRB reads were then extracted. An IMGT-derived reference of cassette sequences and CDR3 motifs, with pseudogenes included, was used for V and J assignment. Three-frame translation of reads was performed, and productive CDR3s were defined as those with a C...FGXG motif and no stop codons. A clonotype was defined as a unique combination of a V-J cassette pair and a CDR3 amino acid sequence. Filtering of reads was based on Hamming distance, with the threshold set by the sequence error rate of each sample in mapped regions. TCRdb redid the processing of the public reads, applying fastp at Q25 and MiXCR, and retained in-frame beta chains. Every CDR3 protein is listed once, alongside the most common genes and DNA of its rows. These V and J calls derive from TCRdb rather than the authors' analysis. The sample data list 17,000 or so distinct CDR3 sequences, and nearly 60% of these were observed just once. Around two fifths of the sample lies in the top ten.

Overall study outcomes, separate from this receptor: VJ-independent divergence between tissue and blood was found to be below expectation in non-neoplastic patients but above expectation in all gliomas, particularly low-grade gliomas. Very few CDR3 sequences were found to be shared between tissue and blood, and this scarcity was attributed to high CDR3 diversity and limited sampling. Group comparisons rested on small numbers: three non-neoplastic, three low-grade glioma and several glioblastoma patients.

The sequence came from a human donor with low-grade glioma or glioblastoma, undergoing nonglioma brain surgery, or in good health (not recorded which). The chain is assembled from TRBV29-1 and TRBJ2-7; TRBD1 is possibly the D segment (5 matching bases). Source material: glioma tissue, nonneoplastic brain tissue, or PBMCs (not recorded which). CDR3 protein: CSVDFETEGYEQYF. The DNA is TGCAGCGTTGATTTCGAGACAGAAGGCTACGAGCAGTACTTC.